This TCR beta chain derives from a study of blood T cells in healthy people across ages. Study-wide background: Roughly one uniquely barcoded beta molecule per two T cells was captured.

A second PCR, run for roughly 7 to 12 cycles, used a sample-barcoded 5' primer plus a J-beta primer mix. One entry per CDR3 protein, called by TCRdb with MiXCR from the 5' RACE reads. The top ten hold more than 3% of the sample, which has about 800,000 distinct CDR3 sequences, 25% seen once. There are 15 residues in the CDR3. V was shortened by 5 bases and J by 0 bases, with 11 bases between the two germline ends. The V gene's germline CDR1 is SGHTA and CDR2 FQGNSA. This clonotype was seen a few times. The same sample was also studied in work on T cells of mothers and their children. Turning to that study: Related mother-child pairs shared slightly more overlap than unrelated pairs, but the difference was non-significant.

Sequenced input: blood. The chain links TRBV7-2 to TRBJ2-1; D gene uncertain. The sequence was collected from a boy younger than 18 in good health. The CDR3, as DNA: TGTGCCAGCAGCCGATTAGGAAGCTCCTACAATGAGCAGTTCTTC. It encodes CASSRLGSSYNEQFF.